Listed here is a single TCR beta chain. Its target is unknown. This sample was included in a study of CD8 T cells in ankylosing spondylitis. Study findings and constraints: Relatively rare in peripheral blood, disease-linked clones were also CD8+.

Using quantitative 5'-RACE with molecular barcodes, the authors made TCR beta libraries. TCRdb reprocessed the 5' RACE reads with MiXCR, giving one entry per CDR3 protein. Here the sample spans around 130,000 distinct CDR3 sequences, about 6.4% being singletons. Sample: blood, either unsorted or a sorted T cell fraction (not recorded which). This TCR was recovered from a male donor with ankylosing spondylitis or in good health (not recorded which).

CDR3 DNA: TGCGCCAGCAGCCAAGTCAGGGGAGGCTACACCTTC. Encoded protein: CASSQVRGGYTF. This sequence joins TRBV4-1 and TRBJ1-2; weak D call: TRBD1 (6 bases). This CDR3 is built from 12 residues. Trimming cost V 1 base and J 8 bases, with 8 bases left between them. The V gene's germline CDR1 is MGHRA and CDR2 YSYEKL.